This T cell receptor (beta chain) was identified in a study of T cells after posttransplantation cyclophosphamide. Findings of the study overall: Skin or GI-infiltrating T cells shared few TRB sequences with blood. Recipient CMV seropositivity and CMV reactivation strongly tracked TRB clonality. Later blood repertoires were often dominated by clones from the donor CD8+ memory compartment.

The CDR3 extends over 15 amino acids. In germline, CDR1 is LNHDA, CDR2 SQIVND (reference sequence). With 3 bases removed from V and 1 base from J, the gap between germline ends came to 12 bases. Concerning this clone itself: What it recognizes is unknown.

The data were produced by immunoSEQ multiplex PCR, yet TCRdb's version contains in-frame clones alone and is incomplete. The data hold about 24,000 clones, with about 82% observed a single time. J is TRBJ2-5 and V is TRBV19; D uncertain. Source material: PBMCs. The TCR originated in a woman in her sixties with a blood cancer, CMV-positive, and with a related stem cell donor. CDR3 coding DNA: TGTGCCAGTAGTATGCGCGGCACTCTCCAAGAGACCCAGTACTTC. Translation gives CASSMRGTLQETQYF.